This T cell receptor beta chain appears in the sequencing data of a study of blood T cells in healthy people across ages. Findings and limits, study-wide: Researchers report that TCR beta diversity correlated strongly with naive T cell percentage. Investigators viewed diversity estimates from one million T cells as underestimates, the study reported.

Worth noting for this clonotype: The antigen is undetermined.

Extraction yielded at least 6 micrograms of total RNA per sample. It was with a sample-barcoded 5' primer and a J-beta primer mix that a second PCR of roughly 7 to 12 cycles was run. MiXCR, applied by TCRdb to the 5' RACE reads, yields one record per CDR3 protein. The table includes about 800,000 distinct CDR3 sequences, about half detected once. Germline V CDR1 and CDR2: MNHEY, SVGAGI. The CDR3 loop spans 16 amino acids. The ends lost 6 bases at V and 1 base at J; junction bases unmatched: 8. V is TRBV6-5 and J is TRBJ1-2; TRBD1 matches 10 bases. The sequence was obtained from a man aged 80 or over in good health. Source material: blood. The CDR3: CASSPDRGLVNYGYTF. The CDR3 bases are TGTGCCAGCAGCCCTGACAGGGGGCTTGTTAACTATGGCTACACCTTC.